Listed below are T cell receptor beta chains from one sample, sequenced in a study of shared clonotypes between healthy human individuals. The method was immunoSEQ multiplex PCR; TCRdb's version includes in-frame clones alone and lacks a portion of them. Seen here are about 1 million clones, around 76% observed once, and the top ten hold less than 1.5%. The sequenced material came from memory CD4+ T cells sorted from blood. These receptor sequences come from a man aged 18 to 30 in good health. The CDR3 runs from the conserved cysteine through the conserved F or W. Each record gives: CDR3 length, clone size, V gene, CDR3 protein. Expanded clones are given a class, and other clones once, few, many or no size at all.

14 - TRBV30 CAWQGAGKSYEQYF
12 - TRBV6-5 CASRTITGGYTF
14 - TRBV7-9 CASSRTSGGSTQYF
15 once TRBV5-6 CASSFGQAYQETQYF
14 once TRBV5-1 CASSLDTVGNEQFF
11 - TRBV6-1 CASGFGNTIYF
18 once TRBV19 CASKYAGVGEGIYNEQFF
14 few TRBV7-9 CASSLDGAYYGYTF
15 - TRBV7-8 CASSPLGLLKDEQFF
14 - TRBV19 CASSIGRSRRGQYF
14 - TRBV11-2 CASSLFRVNTEAFF
15 - TRBV19 CASRPRLPNYNEQFF
15 - TRBV11-2 CASSPGQGIWETQYF
14 - TRBV18 CASSPQGGDYGYTF
13 - TRBV30 CAWHIRGPTEAFF
15 - TRBV5-4 CASSVHQGFDSPLHF
16 - TRBV7-2 CASSLRPLAGQETQYF
13 - TRBV7-2 CASSRDRNQPQHF
12 few TRBV19 CASSRNGRSAFF
14 many TRBV2 CASSTGLAGAWQFF
14 - TRBV5-6 CASSRRDSQETQYF
15 - TRBV11-2 CASSLLGWGHYEQYF
13 many TRBV6-5 CASRYLRETEAFF
13 few TRBV5-1 CASSLQGFSPLHF
15 - TRBV18 CASSPETGGVYGYTF
11 - TRBV20-1 CSARDRVEQYF
15 - TRBV7-9 CASSLGRGRDTEAFF
16 - TRBV5-5 CASSLSGAISYNEQFF
17 - TRBV28 CASSGTGEYRIDSPLHF
16 - TRBV6-4 CASSLQGAAGANVLTF
14 - TRBV5-6 CASSLGRLGYGYTF
16 - TRBV19 CASRQLAASITGELFF
14 - TRBV19 CASSDPPGGGGYTF
16 few TRBV7-9 CASSLVRRDRGRELFF
14 - TRBV18 CASSRDILNTEAFF
12 - TRBV6-6 CASGRGSYEQYF
15 - TRBV11-2 CASSPLRSYQETQYF
15 - TRBV5-1 CASRPQGGSGNTIYF
13 - TRBV30 CAWSRGGGEKLFF
13 - TRBV5-4 CASSLVGPNEQFF
14 - TRBV30 CAWSKGAAGNTIYF
15 - TRBV15 CATSRSGSIGLAQYF
16 - TRBV4-1 CASSARGASSTDTQYF
15 - TRBV5-4 CASSLTGTGGTEAFF
16 - TRBV29-1 CSVALGSSGRADTQYF
14 once TRBV5-6 CASRPGEKWYEQYF
14 - TRBV10-3 CAISDSRLAETQYF
16 few TRBV7-9 CASSVAHPTGLNGYTF
16 - TRBV5-4 CASSPSGGANTDTQYF
11 - TRBV28 CASGGTFGYTF
12 - TRBV7-2 CASRAGVETQYF
17 many TRBV5-6 CASSLPGQGRGYNEQFF